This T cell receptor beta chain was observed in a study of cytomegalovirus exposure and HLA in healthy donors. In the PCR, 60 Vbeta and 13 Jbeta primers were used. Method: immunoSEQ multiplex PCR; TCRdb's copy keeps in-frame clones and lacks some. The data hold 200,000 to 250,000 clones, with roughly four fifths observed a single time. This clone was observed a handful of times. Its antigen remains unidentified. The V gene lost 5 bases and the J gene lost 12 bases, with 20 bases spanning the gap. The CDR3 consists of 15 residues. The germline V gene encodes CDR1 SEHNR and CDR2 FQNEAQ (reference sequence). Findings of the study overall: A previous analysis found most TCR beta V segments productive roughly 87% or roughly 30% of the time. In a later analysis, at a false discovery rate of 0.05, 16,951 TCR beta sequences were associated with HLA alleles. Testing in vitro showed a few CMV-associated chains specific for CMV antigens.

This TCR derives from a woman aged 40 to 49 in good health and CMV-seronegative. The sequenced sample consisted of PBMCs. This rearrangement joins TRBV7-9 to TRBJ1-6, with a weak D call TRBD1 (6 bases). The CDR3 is CASSPGAGQSRPLHF. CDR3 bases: TGTGCCAGCAGCCCCGGAGCCGGACAGTCTAGACCCCTCCACTTT.